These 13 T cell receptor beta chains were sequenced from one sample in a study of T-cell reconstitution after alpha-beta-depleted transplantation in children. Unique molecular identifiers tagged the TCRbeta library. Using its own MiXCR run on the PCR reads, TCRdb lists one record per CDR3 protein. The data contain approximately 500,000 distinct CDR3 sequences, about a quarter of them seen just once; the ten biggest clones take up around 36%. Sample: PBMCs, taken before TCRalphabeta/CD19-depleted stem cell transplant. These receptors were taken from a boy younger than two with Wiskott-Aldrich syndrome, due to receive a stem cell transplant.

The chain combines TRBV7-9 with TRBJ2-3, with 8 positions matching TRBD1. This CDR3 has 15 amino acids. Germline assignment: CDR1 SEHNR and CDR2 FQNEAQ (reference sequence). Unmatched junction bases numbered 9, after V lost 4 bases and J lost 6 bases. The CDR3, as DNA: TGTGCCAGCAGCTCAGGGGGCGCTGGGGCCGATACGCAGTATTTT. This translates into CASSSGGAGADTQYF. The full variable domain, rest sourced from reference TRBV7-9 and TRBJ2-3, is DTGVSQNPRHKITKRGQNVTFRCDPISEHNRLYWYRQTLGQGPEFLTYFQNEAQLEKSRLLSDRFSAERPKGSFSTLEIQRTEQGDSAMYLCASSSGGAGADTQYFGPGTRLTVL.

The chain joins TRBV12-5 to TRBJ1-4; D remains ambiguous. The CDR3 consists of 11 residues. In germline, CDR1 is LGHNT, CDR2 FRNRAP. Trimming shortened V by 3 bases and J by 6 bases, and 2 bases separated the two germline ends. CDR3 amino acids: CASGFDEKLFF. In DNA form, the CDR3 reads TGTGCTAGTGGTTTCGATGAAAAACTGTTTTTT.

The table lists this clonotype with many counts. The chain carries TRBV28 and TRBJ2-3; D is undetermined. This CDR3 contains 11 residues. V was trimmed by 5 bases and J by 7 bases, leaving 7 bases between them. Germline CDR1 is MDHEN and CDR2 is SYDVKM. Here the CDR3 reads CASSPLNTQYF. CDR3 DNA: TGTGCCAGCAGTCCACTAAATACGCAGTATTTT. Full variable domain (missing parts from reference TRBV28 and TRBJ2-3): DVKVTQSSRYLVKRTGEKVFLECVQDMDHENMFWYRQDPGLGLRLIYFSYDVKMKEKGDIPEGYSVSREKKERFSLILESASTNQTSMYLCASSPLNTQYFGPGTRLTVL.

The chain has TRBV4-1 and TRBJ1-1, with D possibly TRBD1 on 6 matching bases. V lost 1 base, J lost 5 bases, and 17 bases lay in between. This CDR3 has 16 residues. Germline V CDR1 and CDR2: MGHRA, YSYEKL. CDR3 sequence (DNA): TGCGCCAGCAGCCAAGCTATCCCGGGGGCTCGGACTGAAGCTTTCTTT. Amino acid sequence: CASSQAIPGARTEAFF.

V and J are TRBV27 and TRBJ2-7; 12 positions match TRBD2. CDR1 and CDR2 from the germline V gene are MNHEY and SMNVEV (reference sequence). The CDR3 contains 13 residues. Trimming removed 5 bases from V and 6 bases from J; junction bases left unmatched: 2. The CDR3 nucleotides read TGTGCCAGCAGTAAGACTAGCGGGAGCGAGCAGTACTTC. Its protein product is CASSKTSGSEQYF.

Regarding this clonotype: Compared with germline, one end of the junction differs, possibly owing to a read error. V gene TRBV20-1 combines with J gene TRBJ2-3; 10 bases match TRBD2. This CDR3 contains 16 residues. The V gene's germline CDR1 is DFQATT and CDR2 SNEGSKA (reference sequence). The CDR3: CTARDLLAGYTDTQYF. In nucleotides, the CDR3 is TGCACTGCTAGAGACCTACTAGCGGGGTACACAGATACGCAGTATTTT.

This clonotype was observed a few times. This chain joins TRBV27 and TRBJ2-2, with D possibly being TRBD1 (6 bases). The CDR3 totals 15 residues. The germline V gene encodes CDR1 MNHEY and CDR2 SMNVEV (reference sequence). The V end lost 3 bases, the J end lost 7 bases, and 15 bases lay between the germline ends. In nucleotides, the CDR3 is TGTGCCAGCAGTTTCAACAGGGTGAGGGACGGGGAGCTGTTTTTT. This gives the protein CASSFNRVRDGELFF.

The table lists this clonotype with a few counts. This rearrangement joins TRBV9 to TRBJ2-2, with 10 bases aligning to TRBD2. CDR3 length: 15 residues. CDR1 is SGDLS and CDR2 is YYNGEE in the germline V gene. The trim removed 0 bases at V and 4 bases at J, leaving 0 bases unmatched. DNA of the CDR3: TGTGCCAGCAGCGTAGTAGCGGGAGGCACCGGGGAGCTGTTTTTT. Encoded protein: CASSVVAGGTGELFF.

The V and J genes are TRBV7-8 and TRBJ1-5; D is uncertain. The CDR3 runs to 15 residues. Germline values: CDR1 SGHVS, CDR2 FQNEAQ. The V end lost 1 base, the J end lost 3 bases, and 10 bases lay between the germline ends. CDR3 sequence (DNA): TGTGCCAGCAGCTTAGTAAGCAGCTTCAATCAGCCCCAGCATTTT. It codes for CASSLVSSFNQPQHF.

The chain's CDR3 is CASSELVSGANVLTF. CDR3 coding DNA: TGTGCCAGCAGTGAGTTGGTCTCTGGGGCCAACGTCCTGACTTTC. The rearrangement uses TRBV6-1 and TRBJ2-6; D ambiguous. This CDR3 comprises 15 residues. With 3 bases removed from V and 0 bases from J, the gap between germline ends came to 6 bases. Germline V gives CDR1 MNHNS, CDR2 SASEGT.

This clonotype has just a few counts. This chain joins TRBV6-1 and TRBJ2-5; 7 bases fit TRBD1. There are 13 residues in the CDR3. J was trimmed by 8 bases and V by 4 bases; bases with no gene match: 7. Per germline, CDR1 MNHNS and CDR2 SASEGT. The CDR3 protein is CASSGLQGSTQYF. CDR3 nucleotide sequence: TGTGCCAGCAGTGGGCTACAGGGGTCAACCCAGTACTTC.

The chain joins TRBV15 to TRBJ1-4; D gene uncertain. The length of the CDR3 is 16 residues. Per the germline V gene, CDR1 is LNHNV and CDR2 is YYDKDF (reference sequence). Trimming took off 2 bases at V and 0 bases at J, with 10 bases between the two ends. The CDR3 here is CATSRLKTATNEKLFF. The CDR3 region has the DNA TGTGCCACCAGCAGACTAAAGACGGCAACTAATGAAAAACTGTTTTTT.

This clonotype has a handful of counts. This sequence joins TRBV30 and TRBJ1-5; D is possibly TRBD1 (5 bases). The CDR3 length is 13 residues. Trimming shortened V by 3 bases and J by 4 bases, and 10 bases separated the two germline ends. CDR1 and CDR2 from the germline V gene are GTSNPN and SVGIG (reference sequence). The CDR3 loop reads CAWSHKGNQPQHF. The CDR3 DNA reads TGTGCCTGGAGCCATAAGGGGAATCAGCCCCAGCATTTT.